This T cell receptor (beta chain) was sequenced during a study of Ad26.COV2.S vaccination and SARS-CoV-2 variants. Whole-study findings and limits: Recipients of either vaccine or placebo displayed similar breadth of non-spike TCRs.

Trimming removed 6 bases from V and 0 bases from J, with 6 bases in between. The CDR3 runs to 13 residues. Germline V gene sequence: CDR1 MNHEY, CDR2 SVGAGI. The table came from immunoSEQ multiplex PCR; TCRdb's copy has only in-frame clones and leaves some out. In the table there are hundreds of thousands of clones, roughly 90% of which are singletons. A word on this clone: What it binds is unknown.

This sample's treatment: roughly 19 received Ad26.COV2.S at low or high dose, single or two shots; a few received placebo; per-sample allocation not given. The investigators took samples on day 63 after the first vaccine or placebo injection. This sequence originates from a person between 18 and 65 years old who received the Ad26.COV2.S COVID-19 vaccine or a placebo. The chain links TRBV6-5 to TRBJ1-5; D unclear. Material: peripheral blood, obtained in a trial of Ad26.COV2.S vaccine versus placebo. The CDR3 loop is CASSKYSNQPQHF. DNA for the CDR3: TGTGCCAGCAGCAAGTATAGCAATCAGCCCCAGCATTTT.